The 17 T cell receptor beta chains listed next were all sequenced from one sample in a study of control samples from healthy donors and cancer patients. Using immunoSEQ multiplex PCR, the repertoire was profiled, and TCRdb retains in-frame clones only, with some absent. The table for this sample gives around 190,000 clones. The specimen was blood. The source of these receptors is a woman aged 30 to 39 in good health.

CDR3 sequence (DNA): TGCAGTGCTAGTTTGGGGCCCCAGCATTTT. This gives the protein CSASLGPQHF. The J gene is TRBJ1-5, the V gene TRBV20-1; D is undetermined. The length of the CDR3 is 10 residues. The germline V gene encodes CDR1 DFQATT and CDR2 SNEGSKA (reference sequence). V lost 3 bases, J lost 9 bases, and 6 bases lay in between.

The chain is built from TRBV4-3 and TRBJ1-3; 7 bases match TRBD1. The CDR3 is 15 residues long. With 3 bases clipped from V and 0 bases from J, the junction kept 2 bases outside the gene matches. Germline assignment: CDR1 LGHNA and CDR2 YSLEER. CDR3 residues: CASSQDRYSGNTIYF. The CDR3 DNA sequence: TGCGCCAGCAGCCAGGACAGGTACTCTGGAAACACCATATATTTT.

The rearrangement links TRBV4-2 to TRBJ2-3; possibly TRBD2 for D (6 bases). Between the trimmed V and J ends, which lost 8 bases and 7 bases, there was a span of 19 bases. The CDR3 contains 14 residues. Germline V gives CDR1 LGHNA, CDR2 YNFKEQ. This CDR3 is CASGGGAPPHTQYF. CDR3 coding DNA: TGTGCCAGCGGAGGCGGGGCCCCCCCCCATACGCAGTATTTT.

The chain joins TRBV4-1 to TRBJ1-2; 8 bases line up with TRBD1. This CDR3 comprises 16 residues. V shed 0 bases and J 4 bases; nucleotides not matched to a gene: 7. Germline assignment: CDR1 MGHRA and CDR2 YSYEKL. In DNA form, the CDR3 reads TGCGCCAGCAGCCAAGATCCTCAGGGGGCAGTCTATGGCTACACCTTC. It yields the protein CASSQDPQGAVYGYTF.

The chain recombines TRBV19 with TRBJ1-1; TRBD1 matches at 7 bases. CDR3 length equals 13 residues. The germline CDR1 and CDR2 sequences are LNHDA and SQIVND (reference sequence). Trimming removed 10 bases from V and 2 bases from J; junction bases left unmatched: 7. The CDR3 loop reads CATGDRVNTEAFF. CDR3 sequence (DNA): TGTGCCACGGGGGACAGAGTAAACACTGAAGCTTTCTTT.

The V call is TRBV9, the J call TRBJ2-7; D is unclear. CDR1 is SGDLS and CDR2 is YYNGEE in the germline V gene. V was clipped by 0 bases and J by 4 bases, with 8 bases between them. This CDR3 is built from 13 residues. The CDR3 DNA reads TGTGCCAGCAGCGTAGCTACCGGGTACGAGCAGTACTTC. Protein: CASSVATGYEQYF.

This chain joins TRBV27 and TRBJ2-7, with D maybe TRBD1 (5 bases). Germline V lookup: CDR1 MNHEY, CDR2 SMNVEV (reference sequence). This CDR3 has 14 residues. V was pared by 4 bases and J by 3 bases, with 13 bases between. CDR3 region: CASSSKGVVYEQYF. The CDR3 region has the DNA TGTGCCAGCAGTTCCAAAGGGGTGGTCTACGAGCAGTACTTC.

The chain uses TRBV18 and TRBJ2-7, with D maybe TRBD1 (5 bases). CDR3 length: 14 amino acids. The germline gives CDR1 KGHSH, CDR2 LQKENI. V was cut by 4 bases and J by 0 bases, with 10 bases left in between. The CDR3 coding sequence is TGTGCCAGCTCACGGGGCAGGAGCTCCTACGAGCAGTACTTC. Translated: CASSRGRSSYEQYF. Full variable domain (outside the CDR3, taken from reference TRBV18 and TRBJ2-7): NAGVMQNPRHLVRRRGQEARLRCSPMKGHSHVYWYRQLPEEGLKFMVYLQKENIIDESGMPKERFSAEFPKEGPSILRIQQVVRGDSAAYFCASSRGRSSYEQYFGPGTRLTVT.

V usage is TRBV11-3 and J usage is TRBJ2-1; a possible D gene is TRBD1 (7 bases). V was pared by 5 bases and J by 7 bases, with 15 bases between. CDR3 length equals 14 residues. Germline V lookup: CDR1 SGHNT, CDR2 YENEEA. Written as DNA, the CDR3 is TGTGCCAGCAGCCTGAGACAGGGAGGTAATGAGCAGTTCTTC. Protein sequence: CASSLRQGGNEQFF. Drawing the rest from reference TRBV11-3 and TRBJ2-1, the complete variable domain is EAGVVQSPRYKIIEKKQPVAFWCNPISGHNTLYWYLQNLGQGPELLIRYENEEAVDDSQLPKDRFSAERLKGVDSTLKIQPAELGDSAVYLCASSLRQGGNEQFFGPGTRLTVL.

The CDR3 sequence: CAWSVQGPYEQYF. The CDR3 DNA reads as TGTGCCTGGAGTGTACAAGGCCCCTACGAGCAGTACTTC. The chain carries TRBV30 and TRBJ2-7; D call uncertain. Germline assignment: CDR1 GTSNPN and CDR2 SVGIG (reference sequence). The V gene lost 0 bases and the J gene lost 2 bases, with 8 bases spanning the gap. This CDR3 region has 13 residues.

V gene TRBV6-4 combines with J gene TRBJ1-6; a weak D match, TRBD1 (5 bases). Trimming pared 5 bases from V and 9 bases from J, leaving 11 bases between. Per the germline V gene, CDR1 is MRHNA and CDR2 is SNTAGT. This CDR3 has 13 residues. The CDR3 loop reads CASSTGLGSPLHF. CDR3 DNA sequence: TGTGCCAGCAGTACAGGTCTTGGTTCACCCCTCCACTTT.

The chain carries TRBV14 and TRBJ2-5; tentatively, D is TRBD1 or TRBD2 (5 bases each). Germline V gene data show CDR1 as SGHDN and CDR2 as FVKESK. The V end was cut by 4 bases, the J end by 2 bases, with 5 bases between. The CDR3 is 12 residues long. CDR3 sequence reads: CASSRGQETQYF. The CDR3 DNA is TGTGCCAGCAGCCGGGGGCAAGAGACCCAGTACTTC.

The chain employs TRBV7-2 and TRBJ1-1; D might be TRBD1 (5 bases). The CDR3 totals 14 residues. Germline V gene data show CDR1 as SGHTA and CDR2 as FQGNSA. Trimming pared 4 bases from V and 11 bases from J, leaving 20 bases between. DNA of the CDR3: TGTGCCAGCAGCTCCTCGTGGGACCAACTGAAGGCTTTCTTT. Protein: CASSSSWDQLKAFF.

The chain combines TRBV19 with TRBJ1-1, with 7 bases that match TRBD1. Germline V gene lookup returns CDR1 LNHDA and CDR2 SQIVND (reference sequence). With 6 bases clipped from V and 1 base from J, the junction kept 17 bases outside the gene matches. CDR3 length: 18 residues. This chain's CDR3 is CASSWWGTLGQANTEAFF. Written as DNA, the CDR3 is TGTGCCAGTAGCTGGTGGGGGACCCTCGGACAGGCGAACACTGAAGCTTTCTTT.

This chain uses TRBV9 with TRBJ1-2; D uncertain. CDR1 and CDR2 (germline): SGDLS, YYNGEE. Trimming took off 0 bases at V and 14 bases at J, with 11 bases between the two ends. The CDR3 has 11 residues. The chain's CDR3 is CASSVGRSKTF. DNA for the CDR3: TGTGCCAGCAGCGTAGGACGGTCTAAAACCTTC. Together with reference TRBV9 and TRBJ1-2, the CDR3 gives the full variable domain: DSGVTQTPKHLITATGQRVTLRCSPRSGDLSVYWYQQSLDQGLQFLIQYYNGEERAKGNILERFSAQQFPDLHSELNLSSLELGDSALYFCASSVGRSKTFGSGTRLTVV.

The rearrangement uses TRBV11-2 and TRBJ1-1; TRBD1 is a possible D gene (5 bases). The CDR3 sequence is 16 residues long. Trimming shortened V by 5 bases and J by 3 bases, and 19 bases separated the two germline ends. Germline CDR1 SGHAT, CDR2 FQNNGV. Written as DNA, the CDR3 is TGTGCCAGCAGCCAGGGTTCGGGTTTCGGCGACACTGAAGCTTTCTTT. Translation gives CASSQGSGFGDTEAFF. The full variable domain, its missing parts supplied by reference TRBV11-2 and TRBJ1-1, is EAGVAQSPRYKIIEKRQSVAFWCNPISGHATLYWYQQILGQGPKLLIQFQNNGVVDDSQLPKDRFSAERLKGVDSTLKIQPAKLEDSAVYLCASSQGSGFGDTEAFFGQGTRLTVV.

The V call is TRBV19, the J call TRBJ2-7, with D possibly TRBD2 on 7 matching bases. This CDR3 has 13 residues. V dropped 6 bases and J dropped 5 bases, with 14 bases sitting between them. Germline assignment: CDR1 LNHDA and CDR2 SQIVND (reference sequence). The CDR3 bases are TGTGCCAGTAGGATGGGGGGGGCAGACGAGCAGTACTTC. Its translation: CASRMGGADEQYF.